This entry is about one T cell receptor (beta chain). Its antigen target is currently unknown. Base-call qualities are not available, and no considerably larger clone is one nucleotide away. Libraries were built with the immunoSEQ multiplex PCR assay. The table was pulled from immuneACCESS by TCRdb, which kept in-frame rearrangements only. Such tables lose some clones; where checked, under half of the loss comes from unresolved V genes, and the rest has no known cause. This sample comprises approximately 42,000 clones, about 85% of them detected only once. Clones ranked in the top ten supply approximately 0.64% of the sample. This sample is drawn from a study of T cell changes during pregnancy in multiple sclerosis (dated by TCRdb to the late 2010s). In terms of the full investigation: The study examined how the T cell repertoire changed over the course of pregnancy in women with multiple sclerosis.

In the germline V gene (reference sequence), CDR1 corresponds to SEHNR and CDR2 to FQNEAQ. There are 17 amino acids in the CDR3, from cysteine to phenylalanine inclusive. This entry keeps only the CDR3 DNA: 51 bases, framed from base 1. Between the V and J ends, shortened by 6 bases and 0 bases respectively, the junction contains 18 bases. The sequenced sample was CD4+ T cells from peripheral blood mononuclear cells, obtained before pregnancy. The TCR sequence derives from a female donor with multiple sclerosis, enrolled in a pregnancy study. The chain links TRBV7-9 with TRBJ1-3; the D gene is not confidently resolved. DNA sequence: TGTGCCAGCAGTGCTAGGATATCCGATATCTCTGGAAACACCATATATTTT. It is translated as CASSARISDISGNTIYF.